These 7 T cell receptor beta chains originate from one sample sequenced in a study of T cell responses to AZD1222 COVID-19 vaccine (dated by TCRdb to about 2021). The library came from the immunoSEQ multiplex PCR assay. The table comes from immuneACCESS by way of TCRdb, which keeps in-frame sequences with V and J called. Part of the clones is missing from these tables; in studies checked, under half for an unresolved V gene and the rest for unknown reasons. The table for this sample lists about 130,000 clones; 80% to 95% of them were counted only once. The top ten constitute approximately 3.1% of the sample. Sample time point, as interpreted from the label and publication: baseline before first vaccination. Sequences were derived from peripheral blood, sampled on day 0 of AZD1222 vaccination. The receptors derive from an adult in good health.

J is TRBJ2-1 and V is TRBV11-2; TRBD2 agrees at 8 bases. The CDR3 consists of 16 residues. V shed 4 bases, J shed 7 bases, and the junction held 12 bases outside the gene matches. The V gene's germline CDR1 is SGHAT and CDR2 FQNNGV. This CDR3 is CASSSTAGEAWNEQFF. The CDR3 nucleotides read TGTGCCAGCAGCTCTACAGCGGGAGAAGCCTGGAATGAGCAGTTCTTC.

V is TRBV6-5 and J is TRBJ2-3; TRBD2 is a possible D gene (5 bases). The CDR3 runs 13 residues. Trimming shortened V by 6 bases and J by 0 bases, and 7 bases separated the two germline ends. Germline V gives CDR1 MNHEY, CDR2 SVGAGI. The CDR3 coding sequence is TGTGCCAGCAGCCGGACTAGCACAGATACGCAGTATTTT. Its protein product is CASSRTSTDTQYF.

This chain connects TRBV6-1 to TRBJ1-4; no clear D. The V end was cut by 0 bases, the J end by 3 bases, with 11 bases between. Germline CDR1 reads MNHNS; CDR2 reads SASEGT. This CDR3 comprises 16 residues. CDR3 in DNA: TGTGCCAGCAGTGAAGCGGCCTCGGCCCCTAATGAAAAACTGTTTTTT. Protein product: CASSEAASAPNEKLFF.

V and J are TRBV6-5 and TRBJ2-1; TRBD1 matches 7 bases. Losses at the gene ends were 8 bases for V and 8 bases for J; bases not matched to a gene: 3. In germline, CDR1 is MNHEY, CDR2 SVGAGI. The length of the CDR3 is 11 residues. CDR3 DNA: TGTGCCAGCCGAGGGGGCTATGAGCAGTTCTTC. Protein: CASRGGYEQFF.

The chain has TRBV19 and TRBJ2-1; tentative D call: TRBD2 (6 bases). Germline assignment: CDR1 LNHDA and CDR2 SQIVND (reference sequence). V gave up 1 base and J gave up 9 bases, with 13 bases separating them. The CDR3 runs to 14 residues. The CDR3: CASSIGLGFGEQFF. CDR3 nucleotides: TGTGCCAGTAGTATAGGACTAGGGTTTGGTGAGCAGTTCTTC.

CDR3 loop: CASSFEETQYF. DNA of the CDR3: TGTGCCAGCAGTTTCGAAGAGACCCAGTACTTC. This chain uses TRBV6-6 with TRBJ2-5, with no clear D. V was clipped by 4 bases and J by 3 bases, with 3 bases between them. From germline, CDR1 is MNHNY and CDR2 SVGAGI (reference sequence). The CDR3 spans 11 residues.

The genes are TRBV28 and TRBJ1-5; D is undetermined. The germline gives CDR1 MDHEN, CDR2 SYDVKM. V gave up 6 bases and J gave up 0 bases, with 12 bases separating them. There are 15 residues in the CDR3. The CDR3 nucleotides are TGTGCCAGCAGCTCCCCAGGATATAGCAATCAGCCCCAGCATTTT. Translating it yields CASSSPGYSNQPQHF. Filled out from reference TRBV28 and TRBJ1-5, the complete variable domain reads DVKVTQSSRYLVKRTGEKVFLECVQDMDHENMFWYRQDPGLGLRLIYFSYDVKMKEKGDIPEGYSVSREKKERFSLILESASTNQTSMYLCASSSPGYSNQPQHFGDGTRLSIL.